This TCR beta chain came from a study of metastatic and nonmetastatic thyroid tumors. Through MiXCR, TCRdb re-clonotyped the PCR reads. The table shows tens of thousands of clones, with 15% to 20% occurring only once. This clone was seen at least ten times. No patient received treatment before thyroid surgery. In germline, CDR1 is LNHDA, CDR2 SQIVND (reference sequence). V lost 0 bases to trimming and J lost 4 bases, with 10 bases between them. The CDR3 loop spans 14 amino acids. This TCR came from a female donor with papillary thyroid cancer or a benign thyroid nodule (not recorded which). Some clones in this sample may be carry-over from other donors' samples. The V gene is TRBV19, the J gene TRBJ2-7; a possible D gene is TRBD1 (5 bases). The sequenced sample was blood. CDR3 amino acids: CASSIEAGKYEQYF. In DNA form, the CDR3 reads TGTGCCAGTAGTATAGAGGCAGGGAAGTACGAGCAGTACTTC.